The following is a TCR beta chain sequence with its context. Its antigen is not known. The data were obtained in a study of beta chain features in type 1 diabetes. Study-wide results and limits: Type 1 diabetes patients had TCRB CDR3s that were shorter (moderately but significantly so) in all four CD4+ subsets.

What was sequenced were expressed TCRB transcripts, since all of the isolated RNA had been reverse transcribed. The assay was immunoSEQ multiplex PCR, and TCRdb's table has in-frame clones only and misses some. The sample lists roughly 180,000 clones; about 8% were seen once. The ends were cut back, 4 bases at V and 4 bases at J, with 22 bases in the middle. The CDR3 is made up of 17 amino acids. CDR1 SGHNT and CDR2 YYREEE come from the germline V gene (reference sequence). The sequence was obtained from a woman aged 35 to 49 with type 1 diabetes. The chain is built from TRBV5-4 and TRBJ2-3; D might be TRBD2 (7 bases). The specimen was central memory CD4+ T cells from blood. CDR3 sequence reads: CASSQARGATQPDTQYF. CDR3 bases: TGTGCCAGCAGCCAAGCCCGGGGGGCCACCCAGCCAGATACGCAGTATTTT.